This T cell receptor beta chain is from a study of blood T cell repertoires in COVID-19. Across the whole study: COVID-19 samples from acute and convalescent phases originated in the United States, Italy and Spain. From T cells, B-cell-depleted T cells, or PBMCs came the material, which was cDNA or gDNA.

How the authors handled the data: Reference gene primer amplification yielded estimated nucleated cell counts. Clones were read by immunoSEQ multiplex PCR, and TCRdb kept only the in-frame ones, dropping some. That table supplies the V and J calls and clone size; D and trimming were determined from the DNA. The sample shows more than 100,000 clones, around 84% of them seen only once. This clone showed up just once. The CDR3 is 16 residues long. The V and J ends lost 4 bases and 8 bases, in that order; junction bases with no gene match: 12. The germline CDR1 and CDR2 sequences are SGHRS and YFSETQ. The genes are TRBV5-1 and TRBJ2-3; 11 bases are a match to TRBD2. Sequenced material: peripheral blood. The origin of this receptor is a human donor in a cohort sampled during active COVID-19. Here the CDR3 DNA reads TGCGCCAGCAGCCCTCGAACCACTAGCGGGGGAGGTACGCAGTATTTT. Residues: CASSPRTTSGGGTQYF.